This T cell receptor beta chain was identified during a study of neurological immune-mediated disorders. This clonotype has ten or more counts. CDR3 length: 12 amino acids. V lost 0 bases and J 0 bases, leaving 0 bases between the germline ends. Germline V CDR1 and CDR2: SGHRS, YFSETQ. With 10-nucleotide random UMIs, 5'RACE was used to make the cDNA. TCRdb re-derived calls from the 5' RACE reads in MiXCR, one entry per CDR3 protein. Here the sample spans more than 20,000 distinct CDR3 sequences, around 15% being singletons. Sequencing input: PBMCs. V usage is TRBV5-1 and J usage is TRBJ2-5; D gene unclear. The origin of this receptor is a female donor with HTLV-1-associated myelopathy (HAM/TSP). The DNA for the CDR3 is TGCGCCAGCAGCTTGGACCAAGAGACCCAGTACTTC. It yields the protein CASSLDQETQYF.